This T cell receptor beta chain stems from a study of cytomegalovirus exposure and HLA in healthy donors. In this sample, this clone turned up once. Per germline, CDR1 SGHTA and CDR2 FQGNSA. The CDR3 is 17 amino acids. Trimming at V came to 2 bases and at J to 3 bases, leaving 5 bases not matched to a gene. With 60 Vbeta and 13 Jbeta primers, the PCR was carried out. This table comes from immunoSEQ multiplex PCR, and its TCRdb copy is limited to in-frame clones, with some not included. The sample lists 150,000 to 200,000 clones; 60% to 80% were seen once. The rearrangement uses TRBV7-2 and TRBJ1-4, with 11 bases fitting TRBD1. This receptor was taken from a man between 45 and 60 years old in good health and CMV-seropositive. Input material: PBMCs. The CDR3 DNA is TGTGCCAGCAGCTTACGGACAGGGGGCATATCTAATGAAAAACTGTTTTTT. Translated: CASSLRTGGISNEKLFF.